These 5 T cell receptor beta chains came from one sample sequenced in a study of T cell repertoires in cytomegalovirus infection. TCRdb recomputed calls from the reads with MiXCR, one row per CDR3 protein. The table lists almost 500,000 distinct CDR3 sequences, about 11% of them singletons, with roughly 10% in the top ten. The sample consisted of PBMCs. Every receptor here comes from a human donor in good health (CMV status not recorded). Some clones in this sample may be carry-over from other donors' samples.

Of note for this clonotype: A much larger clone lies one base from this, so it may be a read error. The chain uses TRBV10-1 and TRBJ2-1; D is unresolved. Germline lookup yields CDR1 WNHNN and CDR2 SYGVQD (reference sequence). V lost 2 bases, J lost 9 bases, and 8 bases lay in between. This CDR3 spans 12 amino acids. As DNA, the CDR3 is TGCGCCAGCAGTGAGATTCTGGTTGAGCAGTTCTTC. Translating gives CASSEILVEQFF.

In nucleotides, the CDR3 is TGCAGTGCTAGAGGAGCCGGGAGGCGAGAAGCTTTCTTT. It specifies CSARGAGRREAFF. This chain links TRBV20-1 with TRBJ1-1, with unresolved D. Germline V CDR1 and CDR2: DFQATT, SNEGSKA (reference sequence). This CDR3 has 13 amino acids. V was shortened by 1 base and J by 8 bases, with 14 bases between the two germline ends.

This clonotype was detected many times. The CDR3, as DNA: TGTGCCAGCAGCTCATATGGGACCCTCACAGATACGCAGTATTTT. This translates into CASSSYGTLTDTQYF. The chain has TRBV7-2 and TRBJ2-3; tentatively, D is TRBD1 or TRBD2 (5 bases each). CDR1 and CDR2 from the germline V gene are SGHTA and FQGNSA. The V end was cut by 4 bases, the J end by 2 bases, with 13 bases between. The CDR3 runs 15 residues.

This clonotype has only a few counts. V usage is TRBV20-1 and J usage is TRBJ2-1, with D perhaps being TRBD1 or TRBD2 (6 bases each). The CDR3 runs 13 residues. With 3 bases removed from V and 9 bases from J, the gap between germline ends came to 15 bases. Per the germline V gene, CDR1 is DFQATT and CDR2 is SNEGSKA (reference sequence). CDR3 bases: TGCAGTGCTAGTCCCGAGGGGGGTGGTGAGCAGTTCTTC. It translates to CSASPEGGGEQFF.

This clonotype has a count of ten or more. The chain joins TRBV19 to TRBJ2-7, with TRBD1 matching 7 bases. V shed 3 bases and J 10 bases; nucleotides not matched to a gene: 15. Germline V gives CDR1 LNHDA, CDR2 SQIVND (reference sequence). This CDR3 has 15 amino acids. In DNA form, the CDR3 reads TGTGCCAGTAGTATTCGCCGTTCGACAGGGATGAAACAGTACTTC. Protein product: CASSIRRSTGMKQYF.